These 8 T cell receptor beta chains were all obtained from the same sample, sequenced in a study of OX40 agonist ivuxolimab in advanced cancers. Method: immunoSEQ multiplex PCR; TCRdb's copy keeps in-frame clones and lacks some. This table has tens of thousands of clones, 91% appearing once. The source material was CD4+ or CD8+ T cells sorted from blood, sampled in a trial of the OX40 agonist ivuxolimab. The receptor set was obtained from an adult with an advanced solid tumor such as melanoma, head and neck, liver or kidney cancer.

The chain has TRBV25-1 and TRBJ2-7, with D uncertain. This CDR3 spans 11 amino acids. V lost 4 bases and J 0 bases, leaving 1 base between the germline ends. CDR1 and CDR2 from the germline V gene are MGHDK and SYGVNS. The CDR3 nucleotides are TGTGCCAGCAGTGTCTCCTACGAGCAGTACTTC. This sequence encodes CASSVSYEQYF.

The J gene is TRBJ2-1, the V gene TRBV7-9; D is ambiguous. Trimming removed 5 bases from V and 4 bases from J, with 6 bases in between. The V gene's germline CDR1 is SEHNR and CDR2 FQNEAQ (reference sequence). This CDR3 region has 12 residues. CDR3 bases: TGTGCCAGCAGCCCCGATTACAATGAGCAGTTCTTC. It encodes CASSPDYNEQFF.

The chain joins TRBV5-4 to TRBJ2-7; D is uncertain. Trimming removed 4 bases from V and 5 bases from J, with 19 bases in between. In germline, CDR1 is SGHNT, CDR2 YYREEE (reference sequence). The CDR3 runs 15 residues. CDR3 DNA: TGTGCCAGCAGCATGAAGGGCGGAGAGGTACACGAGCAGTACGTC. Translation: CASSMKGGEVHEQYV.

V and J are TRBV28 and TRBJ1-3, with D possibly matching TRBD1 (5 bases). Germline-derived CDR1 and CDR2 are MDHEN and SYDVKM. The CDR3 is 18 residues long. V was clipped by 5 bases and J by 2 bases, with 22 bases between them. The CDR3 nucleotides read TGTGCCAGCAGTCAGCAGGACCTCAGGGAGGAGCCTGGAAACACCATATATTTT. Its protein is CASSQQDLREEPGNTIYF.

V is TRBV5-5 and J is TRBJ2-1; TRBD2 matches 7 bases. The V segment lost 0 bases and the J segment 6 bases; nucleotides outside the gene matches: 6. Germline CDR1 SGHKS, CDR2 YYEKEE (reference sequence). The CDR3 has 15 residues. The CDR3 is CASSLDLAAINEQFF. CDR3 DNA sequence: TGTGCCAGCAGCTTGGACCTAGCGGCAATCAATGAGCAGTTCTTC.

The chain carries TRBV2 and TRBJ2-2; D is unresolved. This CDR3 has 12 amino acids. Per the germline V gene, CDR1 is SNHLY and CDR2 is FYNNEI. The V end was cut by 1 base, the J end by 6 bases, with 3 bases between. CDR3 DNA: TGTGCCAGCAGTGAAGATGCCGGGGAGCTGTTTTTT. It specifies CASSEDAGELFF.

The V gene is TRBV6-7, the J gene TRBJ2-7, with D unresolved. TRBV6-7 counts as an open reading frame of uncertain function. The CDR3 is 12 amino acids. V was shortened by 0 bases and J by 10 bases, with 10 bases between the two germline ends. The CDR3 loop reads CASSYSIRRQYV. The CDR3 DNA follows: TGTGCCAGCAGTTACTCGATCAGGAGACAGTACGTC.

The rearrangement links TRBV6-1 to TRBJ1-1; the D is unclear. CDR1 and CDR2 from the germline V gene are MNHNS and SASEGT. The CDR3 has 16 residues. The V end lost 4 bases, the J end lost 4 bases, and 19 bases lay between the germline ends. Here the CDR3 reads CASSASLGLEVTEAFF. The CDR3 DNA reads TGTGCCAGCAGTGCTTCCCTAGGGCTGGAGGTCACTGAAGCTTTCTTT.